The entry that follows covers one T cell receptor (beta chain) sequence. Antigen specificity is unknown. The CDR3 is 15 residues long. Germline loops: CDR1 SQVTM, CDR2 ANQGSEA. The V end was cut by 4 bases, the J end by 2 bases, with 17 bases between. This record belongs to a study of T-cell memory formation after mild COVID-19. Using its own MiXCR run on the 5' RACE reads, TCRdb lists one record per CDR3 protein. This sample has about 350,000 distinct CDR3 sequences, with roughly an eighth found just once. Study-wide results and caveats: The authors left the SARS-CoV-2 specificity of second-wave clones peaking on day 37 unconfirmed.

The material sequenced was PBMCs or a T cell subset sorted from them (not recorded which). The source is a man between 18 and 35 years old who had mild COVID-19 (a few samples of this study predate the infection). Cell type and time point are not known. The chain has TRBV29-1 and TRBJ1-1; no clear D gene. CDR3 bases: TGCAGCGTTGCCCTTAAAGTCTCCTTAAACACTGAAGCTTTCTTT. Protein product: CSVALKVSLNTEAFF.